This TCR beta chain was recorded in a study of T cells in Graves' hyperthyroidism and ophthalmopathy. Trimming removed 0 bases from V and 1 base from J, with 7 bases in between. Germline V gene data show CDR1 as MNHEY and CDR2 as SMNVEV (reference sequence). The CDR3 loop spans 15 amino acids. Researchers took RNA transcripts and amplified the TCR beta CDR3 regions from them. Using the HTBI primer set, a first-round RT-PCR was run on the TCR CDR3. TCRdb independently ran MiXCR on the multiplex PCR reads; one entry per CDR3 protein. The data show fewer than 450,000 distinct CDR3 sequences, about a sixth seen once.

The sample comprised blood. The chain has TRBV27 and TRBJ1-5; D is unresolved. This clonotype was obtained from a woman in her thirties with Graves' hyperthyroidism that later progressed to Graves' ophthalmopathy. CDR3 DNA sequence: TGTGCCAGCAGTTTATCGAGCGGAAGCAATCAGCCCCAGCATTTT. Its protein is CASSLSSGSNQPQHF.